The present entry profiles one TCR beta chain with its context. Antigen: not known. Germline loops: CDR1 SGHTA, CDR2 FQGNSA. This CDR3 contains 16 residues. The ends lost 4 bases at V and 2 bases at J; junction bases unmatched: 6. This sample is drawn from a study of T cells in localized non-small cell lung cancer. The repertoire was sequenced with immunoSEQ multiplex PCR; TCRdb's copy has only in-frame clones and lacks some. The repertoire has about 40,000 clones, over 70% of them found once; the top ten carry 2.5% to 3%. Study-level findings and limits: Investigators sequenced only a single tumor region, leaving heterogeneity possible. The highest T cell clonality was in uninvolved adjacent lung, above tumor. A denser population of T cells in blood accompanied longer overall survival. Across samples, adjacent lung featured a median 57 of the top 100 tumor clones.

The sequence came from a woman aged 35 to 75 with stage I lung adenocarcinoma. The chain combines TRBV7-2 with TRBJ2-5; TRBD2 aligns across 11 bases. Material: peripheral blood, obtained before any cancer treatment. CDR3 protein: CASSSALAGAQETQYF. The CDR3 DNA reads TGTGCCAGCAGCTCCGCACTAGCGGGGGCTCAAGAGACCCAGTACTTC.